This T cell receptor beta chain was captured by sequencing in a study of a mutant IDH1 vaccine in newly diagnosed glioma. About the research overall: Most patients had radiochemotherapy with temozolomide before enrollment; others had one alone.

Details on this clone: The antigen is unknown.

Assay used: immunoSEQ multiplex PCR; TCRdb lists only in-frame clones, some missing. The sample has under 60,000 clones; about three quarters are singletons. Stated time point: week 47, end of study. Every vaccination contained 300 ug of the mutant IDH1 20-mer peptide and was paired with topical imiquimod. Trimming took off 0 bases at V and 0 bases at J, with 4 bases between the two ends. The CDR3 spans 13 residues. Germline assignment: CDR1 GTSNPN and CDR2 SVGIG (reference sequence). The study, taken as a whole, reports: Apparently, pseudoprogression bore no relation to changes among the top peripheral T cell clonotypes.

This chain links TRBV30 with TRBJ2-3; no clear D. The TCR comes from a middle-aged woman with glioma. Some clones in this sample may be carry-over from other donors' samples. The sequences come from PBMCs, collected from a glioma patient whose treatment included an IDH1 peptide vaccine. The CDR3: CAWSVRSTDTQYF. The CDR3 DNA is TGTGCCTGGAGTGTCAGGAGCACAGATACGCAGTATTTT.